Below, one T cell receptor (beta chain) is given with its context. These data belong to a study of control samples from healthy donors and cancer patients. V shed 5 bases and J shed 3 bases, with 10 bases lying between them. The germline CDR1 and CDR2 sequences are SEHNR and FQNEAQ (reference sequence). This CDR3 has 14 residues. The table came from immunoSEQ multiplex PCR; TCRdb's copy has only in-frame clones and leaves some out. The sample includes nearly 200,000 clones, roughly nine tenths of them seen just once. Sequencing was performed on blood. The TCR was taken from a man aged 25-45 years in good health. The chain carries TRBV7-9 and TRBJ1-4; D is undetermined. The CDR3 DNA reads as TGTGCCAGCAGCCCGGCCCAGCCTAATGAAAAACTGTTTTTT. Its translation: CASSPAQPNEKLFF.